The 31 T cell receptor beta chains presented below share a single source sample, sequenced in a study of T cell responses to AZD1222 COVID-19 vaccine. Method: immunoSEQ multiplex PCR; TCRdb's copy keeps in-frame clones and lacks some. The sample contains 130,000 to 150,000 clones, over 85% of which appear only once. Source: peripheral blood, taken 28 days after the second AZD1222 dose. Source of these receptors: an adult who received the AZD1222 COVID-19 vaccine.

The chain combines TRBV7-2 with TRBJ1-3; D gene uncertain. Trimming took off 1 base at V and 2 bases at J, with 9 bases between the two ends. The germline V gene has CDR1 SGHTA and CDR2 FQGNSA. The CDR3 has 15 amino acids. CDR3 sequence reads: CASSLVTGPGNTIYF. The CDR3 DNA is TGTGCCAGCAGCTTAGTAACCGGGCCTGGAAACACCATATATTTT.

This clone was counted a single time. The chain uses TRBV11-2 and TRBJ2-1; no clear D gene. Germline V gives CDR1 SGHAT, CDR2 FQNNGV. The CDR3 has 17 residues. Trimming took 3 bases from V and 0 from J, leaving 15 bases between them. CDR3 protein: CASSFRFVTSSYNEQFF. In nucleotides, the CDR3 is TGTGCCAGCAGCTTCCGATTCGTAACCAGCTCCTACAATGAGCAGTTCTTC.

This clone was counted a few times. V is TRBV5-6 and J is TRBJ1-1; TRBD1 is a possible D gene (6 bases). Germline loops: CDR1 SGHDT, CDR2 YYEEEE. The CDR3 consists of 14 residues. Trimming took off 0 bases at V and 11 bases at J, with 17 bases between the two ends. CDR3 bases: TGTGCCAGCAGCTTGGTGGCAGGGGCCCGGAAGGCTTTCTTT. This codes for CASSLVAGARKAFF.

This chain links TRBV2 with TRBJ2-5, with 14 bases fitting TRBD2. The germline gives CDR1 SNHLY, CDR2 FYNNEI. This CDR3 region has 17 residues. Unmatched junction bases numbered 10, after V lost 6 bases and J lost 4 bases. Here the CDR3 reads CASSLRGTSGRTETQYF. The CDR3 bases are TGTGCCAGCAGCCTCCGGGGGACTAGCGGGAGAACAGAGACCCAGTACTTC.

The V call is TRBV6-2 or TRBV6-3, the J call TRBJ2-3; 8 nucleotides align to TRBD1. J gave up 3 bases and V 5 bases, and 10 bases lay outside the gene matches. This CDR3 region has 16 residues. Germline values: CDR1 MNHEY, CDR2 SVGEGT. The CDR3 here is CASSQRQGATTDTQYF. DNA for the CDR3: TGTGCCAGCAGTCAACGCCAGGGGGCCACGACAGATACGCAGTATTTT.

This chain joins TRBV12-3 or TRBV12-4 and TRBJ1-1; D gene uncertain. V gave up 5 bases and J gave up 6 bases, with 10 bases separating them. The CDR3 totals 12 residues. Here the CDR3 reads CASSLQRAEAFF. The CDR3 DNA reads TGTGCCAGCAGTCTTCAAAGGGCTGAAGCTTTCTTT.

The V and J genes are TRBV7-2 and TRBJ2-2; 10 nucleotides line up with TRBD2. With 8 bases clipped from V and 1 base from J, the junction kept 4 bases outside the gene matches. There are 15 residues in the CDR3. Germline V CDR1 and CDR2: SGHTA, FQGNSA. The CDR3 DNA reads as TGTGCCAGCGTCTCTAGCGGGAGGAACACCGGGGAGCTGTTTTTT. Translation: CASVSSGRNTGELFF.

The chain recombines TRBV10-2 with TRBJ1-2, with 8 nucleotides matching TRBD1. The CDR3 covers 15 residues. CDR1 is WSHSY, CDR2 SAAADI, per germline. After removal of 7 bases from V and 5 bases from J, the junction contained 12 bases not matched to a gene. The CDR3 region has the DNA TGCGCCAGCACATTTTCGGACAGGGTAGGATATGGCTACACCTTC. This gives the protein CASTFSDRVGYGYTF.

The rearrangement joins TRBV30 to TRBJ1-5; 8 positions agree with TRBD1. There are 14 residues in the CDR3. The V and J ends lost 3 bases and 7 bases, in that order; junction bases with no gene match: 8. Per the germline V gene, CDR1 is GTSNPN and CDR2 is SVGIG (reference sequence). CDR3 sequence (DNA): TGTGCCTGGAGCTTAGGACAGGGAGGCCAGCCCCAGCATTTT. This codes for CAWSLGQGGQPQHF.

The chain carries TRBV5-1 and TRBJ2-5; unclear D gene. V gave up 0 bases and J gave up 0 bases, with 6 bases separating them. The CDR3 contains 14 residues. Germline V lookup: CDR1 SGHRS, CDR2 YFSETQ. The CDR3 is CASSLAANQETQYF. CDR3 DNA: TGCGCCAGCAGCTTGGCTGCGAACCAAGAGACCCAGTACTTC.

The V and J genes are TRBV19 and TRBJ1-1; 8 nucleotides agree with TRBD1. CDR3 length: 12 residues. The germline gives CDR1 LNHDA, CDR2 SQIVND (reference sequence). V lost 5 bases and J lost 8; bases outside the gene matches: 4. CDR3 DNA: TGTGCCAGTAGTGACAGGGGTCCCGAAGCTTTCTTT. It specifies CASSDRGPEAFF.

The chain carries TRBV28 and TRBJ2-7; D remains unclear. V lost 1 base, J lost 4 bases, and 14 bases lay in between. CDR3 length: 15 residues. From germline, CDR1 is MDHEN and CDR2 SYDVKM. The CDR3 spells CASSLLGQELYEQYF. In DNA form, the CDR3 reads TGTGCCAGCAGTTTATTGGGCCAGGAACTTTACGAGCAGTACTTC.

The CDR3 region has the DNA TGTGCCAGCAGCGTAGGAACGTGGACTAGCGACCCGAGGGCATACAATGAGCAGTTCTTC. Translation: CASSVGTWTSDPRAYNEQFF. The chain carries TRBV9 and TRBJ2-1, with TRBD2 identical over 9 bases. The J segment lost 4 bases and the V segment lost 0 bases, leaving 17 bases of the junction unmatched. From germline, CDR1 is SGDLS and CDR2 YYNGEE. The CDR3 covers 20 residues. Based on the CDR3 plus reference TRBV9 and TRBJ2-1, the full variable domain is DSGVTQTPKHLITATGQRVTLRCSPRSGDLSVYWYQQSLDQGLQFLIQYYNGEERAKGNILERFSAQQFPDLHSELNLSSLELGDSALYFCASSVGTWTSDPRAYNEQFFGPGTRLTVL.

The CDR3 region has the DNA TGTGCCAGTACTAGCGGGAGTTGGTCAGATACGCAGTATTTT. This sequence encodes CASTSGSWSDTQYF. The V call is TRBV19, the J call TRBJ2-3, with 10 positions matching TRBD2. CDR3 length equals 14 residues. The V and J ends lost 7 bases and 4 bases, in that order; junction bases with no gene match: 5. From germline, CDR1 is LNHDA and CDR2 SQIVND (reference sequence). Looking up the rest from reference TRBV19 and TRBJ2-3 gives the full variable domain: DGGITQSPKYLFRKEGQNVTLSCEQNLNHDAMYWYRQDPGQGLRLIYYSQIVNDFQKGDIAEGYSVSREKKESFPLTVTSAQKNPTAFYLCASTSGSWSDTQYFGPGTRLTVL.

The chain combines TRBV27 with TRBJ2-7; 9 bases agree with TRBD1. The CDR3 totals 15 residues. With V trimmed by 2 bases and J by 3 bases, 5 bases remained unmatched. Looked up from germline, CDR1 is MNHEY and CDR2 is SMNVEV (reference sequence). In DNA form, the CDR3 reads TGTGCCAGCAGTTTAGGACAGGGGTTTCTCTACGAGCAGTACTTC. This gives the protein CASSLGQGFLYEQYF.

The chain links TRBV5-6 to TRBJ1-1, with a possible D match to TRBD1 (5 bases). Germline-derived CDR1 and CDR2 are SGHDT and YYEEEE. CDR3 length: 13 residues. The V end lost 2 bases, the J end lost 1 base, and 6 bases lay between the germline ends. The CDR3 region has the DNA TGTGCCAGCAGCTTTGGACAGAACACTGAAGCTTTCTTT. This encodes CASSFGQNTEAFF.

The chain recombines TRBV7-9 with TRBJ2-3; D ambiguous. CDR3 length: 14 amino acids. V was shortened by 2 bases and J by 1 base, with 7 bases between the two germline ends. Germline values: CDR1 SEHNR, CDR2 FQNEAQ (reference sequence). The CDR3 sequence is CASSLPPGTDTQYF. DNA for the CDR3: TGTGCCAGCAGCTTACCCCCAGGCACAGATACGCAGTATTTT.

As DNA, the CDR3 is TGTGCCTGGAGAGCTAGGGACAGGTCGAACACTGAAGCTTTCTTT. It codes for CAWRARDRSNTEAFF. The V gene is TRBV30, the J gene TRBJ1-1, with 8 bases fitting TRBD1. The CDR3 is 15 residues long. CDR1 and CDR2 from the germline V gene are GTSNPN and SVGIG (reference sequence). The V gene end was trimmed by 3 bases and the J gene end by 1 base; junction bases not matched to a gene: 7.

The genes are TRBV19 and TRBJ1-5, with D possibly TRBD1 on 6 matching bases. The CDR3 sequence is 15 residues long. Trimming cost V 7 bases and J 0 bases, with 13 bases left between them. Germline loops: CDR1 LNHDA, CDR2 SQIVND (reference sequence). The CDR3 nucleotides are TGTGCCAGTAATCCACAGGGATATAGCAATCAGCCCCAGCATTTT. Its protein is CASNPQGYSNQPQHF.

V is TRBV28 and J is TRBJ1-5, with D maybe TRBD1 (5 bases). The V gene's germline CDR1 is MDHEN and CDR2 SYDVKM. V was trimmed by 5 bases and J by 6 bases, leaving 14 bases between them. The CDR3 is 14 residues long. In DNA, the CDR3 is TGTGCCAGCAGTAATCCAGGGAGTAGTCAGCCCCAGCATTTT. As protein: CASSNPGSSQPQHF.

This chain connects TRBV19 to TRBJ1-6; 8 nucleotides match TRBD1. Per the germline V gene, CDR1 is LNHDA and CDR2 is SQIVND (reference sequence). The length of the CDR3 is 17 residues. The junction had 5 bases not matched to a gene; V was cut back by 4 bases and J by 0 bases. The chain's CDR3 is CASSSRTGSSYNSPLHF. The CDR3, as DNA: TGTGCCAGTAGTAGCCGGACAGGGAGCTCCTATAATTCACCCCTCCACTTT.

This chain uses TRBV5-1 with TRBJ1-2, with 8 positions matching TRBD1. This CDR3 is 15 amino acids long. V dropped 6 bases and J dropped 3; count of bases not matched to a gene: 10. The germline V gene encodes CDR1 SGHRS and CDR2 YFSETQ. CDR3 sequence reads: CASKRTGTSDYGYTF. The CDR3 DNA reads as TGCGCCAGCAAGAGGACAGGGACGTCGGACTATGGCTACACCTTC.

A word on this clone: At the DNA level, this CDR3 is encoded by other sequences in the same sample as well. The rearrangement joins TRBV7-2 to TRBJ1-6; no firm D call. This CDR3 comprises 16 residues. The V gene's germline CDR1 is SGHTA and CDR2 FQGNSA. The ends were cut back, 3 bases at V and 0 bases at J, with 9 bases in the middle. CDR3 coding DNA: TGTGCCAGCAGCTTGGAGTGGGGCTCCTATAATTCACCCCTCCACTTT. Amino acids: CASSLEWGSYNSPLHF.

This clone was detected once. The genes are TRBV19 and TRBJ1-1; 8 nucleotides line up with TRBD1. The trim removed 6 bases at V and 5 bases at J, leaving 14 bases unmatched. Germline CDR1 and CDR2: LNHDA and SQIVND (reference sequence). CDR3 length: 16 amino acids. The chain's CDR3 is CASRRSGGARITEAFF. CDR3 nucleotides: TGTGCCAGTAGGAGGTCAGGGGGCGCGAGGATTACTGAAGCTTTCTTT.

The chain couples TRBV5-1 to TRBJ2-7; D is undetermined. Germline lookup yields CDR1 SGHRS and CDR2 YFSETQ. V was cut by 2 bases and J by 1 base, with 13 bases left in between. This CDR3 region has 15 residues. The CDR3 loop reads CASSLEVGSSYEQYF. CDR3 nucleotide sequence: TGCGCCAGCAGCTTAGAGGTGGGTTCTTCCTACGAGCAGTACTTC.

The genes are TRBV5-1 and TRBJ2-7, with D uncertain. The germline CDR1 and CDR2 sequences are SGHRS and YFSETQ. This CDR3 has 15 amino acids. V lost 0 bases and J 5 bases, leaving 15 bases between the germline ends. The CDR3 region is CASSLASARSHEQYF. The DNA for the CDR3 is TGCGCCAGCAGCTTGGCCTCTGCCAGGTCGCACGAGCAGTACTTC.

The CDR3 bases are TGTGCCAGCAGCCGGGACGTCTACAATGAGCAGTTCTTC. This translates into CASSRDVYNEQFF. The V and J genes are TRBV2 and TRBJ2-1; D might be TRBD1 or TRBD2, each matching 5 bases. CDR3 size: 13 residues. Trimming took off 6 bases at V and 3 bases at J, with 9 bases between the two ends. Germline lookup yields CDR1 SNHLY and CDR2 FYNNEI.

The CDR3 spells CASSYSNGGVSEQFF. As DNA, the CDR3 is TGTGCCAGCAGTTACTCGAATGGAGGAGTGAGTGAGCAGTTCTTC. The chain combines TRBV6-6 with TRBJ2-1, with D possibly TRBD2 on 5 matching bases. Germline CDR1 reads MNHNY; CDR2 reads SVGAGI (reference sequence). V lost 0 bases, J lost 9 bases, and 15 bases lay in between. The CDR3 runs 15 residues.

The genes are TRBV6-1 and TRBJ2-7; 7 bases are a match to TRBD2. This CDR3 is built from 15 residues. The germline V gene encodes CDR1 MNHNS and CDR2 SASEGT. V was clipped by 1 base and J by 2 bases; unmatched bases: 5. This CDR3 reads CASSEGWGGTYEQYF. The CDR3, as DNA: TGTGCCAGCAGTGAAGGGTGGGGGGGTACCTACGAGCAGTACTTC.

This clone was seen only a few times. V gene TRBV5-8 combines with J gene TRBJ2-1; 10 bases are a match to TRBD2. This CDR3 has 15 residues. Germline V gives CDR1 SGHTS, CDR2 YDEGEE. J gave up 4 bases and V 4 bases, and 5 bases lay outside the gene matches. The CDR3 reads CASSTSGMSYNEQFF. CDR3 sequence (DNA): TGTGCCAGCAGCACTAGCGGGATGTCTTACAATGAGCAGTTCTTC.

This chain uses TRBV7-9 with TRBJ2-1; TRBD2 agrees at 12 bases. Germline CDR1 reads SEHNR; CDR2 reads FQNEAQ (reference sequence). This CDR3 spans 17 amino acids. The ends lost 3 bases at V and 3 bases at J; junction bases unmatched: 6. The CDR3 DNA follows: TGTGCCAGCAGCTTTTACCGGACTAGCGGGATCTACAATGAGCAGTTCTTC. It translates to CASSFYRTSGIYNEQFF.